This TCR beta chain was captured in a study of blood T cell repertoires in COVID-19. Study information: Italy, Spain and the United States were the sources of the convalescent and acute COVID-19 samples.

Generated by immunoSEQ multiplex PCR, the TCRdb table keeps only in-frame clones and is missing some. The profile shows approximately 360,000 clones, more than 80% of them singletons. Sequenced input: peripheral blood. This clonotype originated in a man in his forties or fifties with acute or convalescent COVID-19.

CDR3 coding DNA: TGTGCCAGCAGTTCGACCGGGACAGGGGGCCCCCTCCACTTT. Translated: CASSSTGTGGPLHF. The rearrangement links TRBV27 to TRBJ1-6, with 12 bases identical to TRBD1. The CDR3 totals 14 residues. V was clipped by 4 bases and J by 13 bases; unmatched bases: 5. CDR1 is MNHEY, CDR2 SMNVEV, per germline (reference sequence).